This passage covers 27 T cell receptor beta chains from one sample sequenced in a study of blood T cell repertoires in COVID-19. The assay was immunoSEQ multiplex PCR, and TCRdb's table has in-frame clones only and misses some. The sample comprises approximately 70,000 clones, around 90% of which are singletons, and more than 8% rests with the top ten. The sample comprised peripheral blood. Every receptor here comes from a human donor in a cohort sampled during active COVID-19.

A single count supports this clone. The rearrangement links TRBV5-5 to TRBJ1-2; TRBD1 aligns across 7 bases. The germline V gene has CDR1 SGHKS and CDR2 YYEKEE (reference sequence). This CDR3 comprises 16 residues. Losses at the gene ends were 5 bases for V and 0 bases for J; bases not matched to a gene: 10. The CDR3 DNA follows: TGTGCCAGCAGGACGACAGGGTCCGATTCTAACTATGGCTACACCTTC. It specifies CASRTTGSDSNYGYTF.

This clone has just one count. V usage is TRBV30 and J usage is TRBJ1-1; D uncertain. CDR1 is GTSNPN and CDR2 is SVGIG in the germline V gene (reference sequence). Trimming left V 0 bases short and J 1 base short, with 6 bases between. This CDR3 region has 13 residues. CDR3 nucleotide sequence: TGTGCCTGGAGTGTCCCAGGGAACACTGAAGCTTTCTTT. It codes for CAWSVPGNTEAFF. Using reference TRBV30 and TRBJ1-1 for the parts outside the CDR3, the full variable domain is SQTIHQWPATLVQPVGSPLSLECTVEGTSNPNLYWYRQAAGRGLQLLFYSVGIGQISSEVPQNLSASRPQDRQFILSSKKLLLSDSGFYLCAWSVPGNTEAFFGQGTRLTVV.

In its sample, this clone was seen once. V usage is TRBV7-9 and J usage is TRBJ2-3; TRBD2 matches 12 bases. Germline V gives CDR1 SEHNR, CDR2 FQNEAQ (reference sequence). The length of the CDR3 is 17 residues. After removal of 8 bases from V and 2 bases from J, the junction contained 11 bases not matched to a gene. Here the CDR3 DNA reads TGTGCCAGCGGCCCTAGCGGGGGGGCGTCAGTCACAGATACGCAGTATTTT. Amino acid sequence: CASGPSGGASVTDTQYF. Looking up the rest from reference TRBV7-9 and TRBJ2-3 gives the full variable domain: DTGVSQNPRHKITKRGQNVTFRCDPISEHNRLYWYRQTLGQGPEFLTYFQNEAQLEKSRLLSDRFSAERPKGSFSTLEIQRTEQGDSAMYLCASGPSGGASVTDTQYFGPGTRLTVL.

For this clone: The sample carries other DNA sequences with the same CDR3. The CDR3 DNA sequence: TGTGCCAGTTCACTTCTTAGCAGCAATCAGCCCCAGCATTTT. Its protein product is CASSLLSSNQPQHF. The chain couples TRBV28 to TRBJ1-5, with D unresolved. Germline lookup yields CDR1 MDHEN and CDR2 SYDVKM. The CDR3 consists of 14 residues. V was clipped by 9 bases and J by 1 base, with 13 bases between them.

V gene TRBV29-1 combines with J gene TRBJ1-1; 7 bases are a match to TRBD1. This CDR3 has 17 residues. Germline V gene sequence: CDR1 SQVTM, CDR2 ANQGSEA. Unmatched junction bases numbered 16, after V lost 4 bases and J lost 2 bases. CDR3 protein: CSVGNLDRRGGNTEAFF. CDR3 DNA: TGCAGCGTTGGTAACCTGGACAGGCGGGGCGGAAACACTGAAGCTTTCTTT.

This CDR3 is CASMYRATNTGELFF. The DNA of the CDR3 is TGTGCCAGCATGTACAGGGCGACGAACACCGGGGAGCTGTTTTTT. The V gene is TRBV6-5, the J gene TRBJ2-2; D may be TRBD1 (6 bases). With 7 bases removed from V and 0 bases from J, the gap between germline ends came to 12 bases. There are 15 residues in the CDR3. The germline V gene encodes CDR1 MNHEY and CDR2 SVGAGI.

The CDR3 DNA reads TGCGCCAGCAGAGGACAGGAGAACACTGAAGCTTTCTTT. It encodes CASRGQENTEAFF. The chain employs TRBV5-1 and TRBJ1-1, with 7 bases that match TRBD1. This CDR3 contains 13 residues. J was trimmed by 1 base and V by 5 bases; bases with no gene match: 2. The germline gives CDR1 SGHRS, CDR2 YFSETQ.

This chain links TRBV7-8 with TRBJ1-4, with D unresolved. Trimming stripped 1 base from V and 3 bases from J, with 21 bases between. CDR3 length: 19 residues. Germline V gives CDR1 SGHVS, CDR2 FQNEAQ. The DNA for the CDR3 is TGTGCCAGCAGCTTAGAGCGGTTACGTGGGCTCTCCCCTAATGAAAAACTGTTTTTT. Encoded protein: CASSLERLRGLSPNEKLFF.

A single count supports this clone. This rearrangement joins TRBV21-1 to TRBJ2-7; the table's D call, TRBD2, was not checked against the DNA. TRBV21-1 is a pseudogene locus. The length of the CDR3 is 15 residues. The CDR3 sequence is CASSKSSGWKYEQYF. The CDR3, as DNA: TGTGCCAGCAGCAAATCATCGGGATGGAAGTACGAGCAGTACTTC.

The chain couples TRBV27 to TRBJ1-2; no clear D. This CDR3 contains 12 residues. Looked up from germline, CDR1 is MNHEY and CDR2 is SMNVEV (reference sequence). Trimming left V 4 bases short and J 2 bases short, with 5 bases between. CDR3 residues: CASSSGNYGYTF. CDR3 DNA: TGTGCCAGCAGTTCGGGGAACTATGGCTACACCTTC.

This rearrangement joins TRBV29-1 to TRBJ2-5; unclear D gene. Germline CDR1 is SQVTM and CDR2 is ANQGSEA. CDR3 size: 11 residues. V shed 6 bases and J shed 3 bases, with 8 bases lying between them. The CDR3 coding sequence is TGCAGCGTCAGGTCGGAAGAGACCCAGTACTTC. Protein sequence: CSVRSEETQYF.

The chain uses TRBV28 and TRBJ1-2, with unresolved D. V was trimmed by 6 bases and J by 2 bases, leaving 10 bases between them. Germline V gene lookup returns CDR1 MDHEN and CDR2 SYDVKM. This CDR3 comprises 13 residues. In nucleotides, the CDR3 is TGTGCCAGCAGCCCTGGGAGGAACTATGGCTACACCTTC. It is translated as CASSPGRNYGYTF.

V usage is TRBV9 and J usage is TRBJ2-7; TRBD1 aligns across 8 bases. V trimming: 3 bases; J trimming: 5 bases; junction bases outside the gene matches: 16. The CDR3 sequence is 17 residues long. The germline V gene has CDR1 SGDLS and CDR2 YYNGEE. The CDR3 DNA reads TGTGCCAGCAGCGGGGGACAGGACGTTTTATCCCGAAACGAGCAGTACTTC. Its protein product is CASSGGQDVLSRNEQYF.

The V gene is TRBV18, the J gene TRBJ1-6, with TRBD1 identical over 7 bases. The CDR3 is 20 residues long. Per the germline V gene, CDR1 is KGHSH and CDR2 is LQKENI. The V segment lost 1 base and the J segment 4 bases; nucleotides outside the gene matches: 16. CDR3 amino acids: CASSPRDFKRQGTYNSPLHF. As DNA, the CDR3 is TGTGCCAGCTCACCACGCGACTTTAAGAGACAGGGCACATATAATTCACCCCTCCACTTT. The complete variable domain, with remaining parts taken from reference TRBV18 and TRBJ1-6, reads NAGVMQNPRHLVRRRGQEARLRCSPMKGHSHVYWYRQLPEEGLKFMVYLQKENIIDESGMPKERFSAEFPKEGPSILRIQQVVRGDSAAYFCASSPRDFKRQGTYNSPLHFGNGTRLTVT.

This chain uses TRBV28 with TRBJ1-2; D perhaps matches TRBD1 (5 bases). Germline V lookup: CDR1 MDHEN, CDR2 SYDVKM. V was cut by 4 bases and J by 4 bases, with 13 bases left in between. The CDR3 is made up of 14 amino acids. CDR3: CASSSPRQLYGYTF. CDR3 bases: TGTGCCAGCAGTTCCCCAAGACAGCTCTATGGCTACACCTTC.

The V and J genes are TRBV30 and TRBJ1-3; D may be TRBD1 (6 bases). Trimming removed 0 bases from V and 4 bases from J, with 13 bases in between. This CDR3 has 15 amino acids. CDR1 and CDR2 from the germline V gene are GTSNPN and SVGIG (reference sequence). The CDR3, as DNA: TGTGCCTGGAGTGTAAAAGGGGGAGAGGGAAACACCATATATTTT. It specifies CAWSVKGGEGNTIYF. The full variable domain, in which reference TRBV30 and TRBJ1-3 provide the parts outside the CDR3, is SQTIHQWPATLVQPVGSPLSLECTVEGTSNPNLYWYRQAAGRGLQLLFYSVGIGQISSEVPQNLSASRPQDRQFILSSKKLLLSDSGFYLCAWSVKGGEGNTIYFGEGSWLTVV.

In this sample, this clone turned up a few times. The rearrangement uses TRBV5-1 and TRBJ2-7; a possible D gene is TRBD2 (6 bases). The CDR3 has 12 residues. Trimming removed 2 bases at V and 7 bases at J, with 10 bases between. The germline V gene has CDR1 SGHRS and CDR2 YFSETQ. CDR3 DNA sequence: TGCGCCAGCAGCTTAGCGGGCGGAGAGCAGTACTTC. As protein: CASSLAGGEQYF. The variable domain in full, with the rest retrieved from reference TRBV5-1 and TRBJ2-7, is KAGVTQTPRYLIKTRGQQVTLSCSPISGHRSVSWYQQTPGQGLQFLFEYFSETQRNKGNFPGRFSGRQFSNSRSEMNVSTLELGDSALYLCASSLAGGEQYFGPGTRLTVT.

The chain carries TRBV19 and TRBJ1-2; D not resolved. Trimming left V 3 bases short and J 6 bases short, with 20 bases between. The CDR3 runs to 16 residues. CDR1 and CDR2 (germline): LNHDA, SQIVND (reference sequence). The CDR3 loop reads CASSMRPVPGYHGYTF. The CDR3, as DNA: TGTGCCAGTAGTATGAGACCGGTACCCGGGTATCATGGCTACACCTTC.

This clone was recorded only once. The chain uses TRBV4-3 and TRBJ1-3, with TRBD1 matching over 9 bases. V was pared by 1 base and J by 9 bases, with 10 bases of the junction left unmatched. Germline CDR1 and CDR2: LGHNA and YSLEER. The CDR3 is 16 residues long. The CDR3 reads CASSQGTGGPRSTIYF. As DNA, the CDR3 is TGCGCCAGCAGCCAAGGTACAGGGGGCCCCAGGAGCACCATATATTTT.

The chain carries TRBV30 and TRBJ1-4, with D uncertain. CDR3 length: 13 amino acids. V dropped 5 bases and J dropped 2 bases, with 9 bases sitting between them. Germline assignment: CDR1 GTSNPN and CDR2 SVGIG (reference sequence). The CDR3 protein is CAWSEETNEKLFF. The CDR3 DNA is TGTGCCTGGTCGGAGGAGACTAATGAAAAACTGTTTTTT. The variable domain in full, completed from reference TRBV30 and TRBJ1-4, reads SQTIHQWPATLVQPVGSPLSLECTVEGTSNPNLYWYRQAAGRGLQLLFYSVGIGQISSEVPQNLSASRPQDRQFILSSKKLLLSDSGFYLCAWSEETNEKLFFGSGTQLSVL.

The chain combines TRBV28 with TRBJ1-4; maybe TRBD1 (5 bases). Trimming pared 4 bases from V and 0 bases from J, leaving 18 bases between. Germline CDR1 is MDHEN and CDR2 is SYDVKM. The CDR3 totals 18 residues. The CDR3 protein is CASSYPGTSPTTNEKLFF. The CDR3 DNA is TGTGCCAGCAGTTACCCCGGGACTAGCCCAACAACTAATGAAAAACTGTTTTTT. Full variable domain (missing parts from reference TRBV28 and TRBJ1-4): DVKVTQSSRYLVKRTGEKVFLECVQDMDHENMFWYRQDPGLGLRLIYFSYDVKMKEKGDIPEGYSVSREKKERFSLILESASTNQTSMYLCASSYPGTSPTTNEKLFFGSGTQLSVL.

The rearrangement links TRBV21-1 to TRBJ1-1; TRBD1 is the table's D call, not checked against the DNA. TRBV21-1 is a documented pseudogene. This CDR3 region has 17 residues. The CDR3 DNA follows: TGTGCCAGCAGCAAAGCCCGTGTAGGACACAAGGACACTGAAGCTTTCTTT. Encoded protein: CASSKARVGHKDTEAFF.

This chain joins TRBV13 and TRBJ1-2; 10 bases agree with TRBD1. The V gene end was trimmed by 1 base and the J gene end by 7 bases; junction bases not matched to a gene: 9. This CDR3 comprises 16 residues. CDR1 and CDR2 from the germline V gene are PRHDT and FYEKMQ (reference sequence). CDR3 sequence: CASSLEYETGGFGYTF. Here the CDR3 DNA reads TGTGCCAGCAGCTTAGAATATGAGACAGGGGGCTTTGGCTACACCTTC.

For the CDR3, the DNA is TGTGCCAGTCCCCCCCCGGACAGGGTGGCCGAGCAGTACTTC. This sequence encodes CASPPPDRVAEQYF. The chain employs TRBV28 and TRBJ2-7; 8 positions match TRBD1. V lost 9 bases, J lost 6 bases, and 13 bases stayed unmatched. The CDR3 totals 14 residues. Germline values: CDR1 MDHEN, CDR2 SYDVKM.

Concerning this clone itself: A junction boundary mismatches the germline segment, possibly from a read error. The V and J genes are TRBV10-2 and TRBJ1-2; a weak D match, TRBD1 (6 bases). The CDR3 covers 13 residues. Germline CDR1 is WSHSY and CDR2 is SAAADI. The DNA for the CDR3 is TGCGCCAGCAGTCAACCACTTCCGGGACACCCAGCCTTC. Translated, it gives CASSQPLPGHPAF.

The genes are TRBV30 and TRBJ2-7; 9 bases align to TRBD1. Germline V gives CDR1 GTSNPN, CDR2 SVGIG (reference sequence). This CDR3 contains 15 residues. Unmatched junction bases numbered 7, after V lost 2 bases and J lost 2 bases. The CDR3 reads CAWSQPGTGTYEQYF. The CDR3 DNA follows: TGTGCCTGGAGTCAACCCGGGACAGGGACCTACGAGCAGTACTTC.

CDR3 nucleotides: TGCAGTGCTAGTCTCGCAGGGGGCCGAGCTTTCTTT. Its protein product is CSASLAGGRAFF. This rearrangement joins TRBV20-1 to TRBJ1-1, with 8 bases aligning to TRBD1. This CDR3 is 12 amino acids long. V trimming: 3 bases; J trimming: 10 bases; junction bases outside the gene matches: 7. Germline loops: CDR1 DFQATT, CDR2 SNEGSKA (reference sequence).